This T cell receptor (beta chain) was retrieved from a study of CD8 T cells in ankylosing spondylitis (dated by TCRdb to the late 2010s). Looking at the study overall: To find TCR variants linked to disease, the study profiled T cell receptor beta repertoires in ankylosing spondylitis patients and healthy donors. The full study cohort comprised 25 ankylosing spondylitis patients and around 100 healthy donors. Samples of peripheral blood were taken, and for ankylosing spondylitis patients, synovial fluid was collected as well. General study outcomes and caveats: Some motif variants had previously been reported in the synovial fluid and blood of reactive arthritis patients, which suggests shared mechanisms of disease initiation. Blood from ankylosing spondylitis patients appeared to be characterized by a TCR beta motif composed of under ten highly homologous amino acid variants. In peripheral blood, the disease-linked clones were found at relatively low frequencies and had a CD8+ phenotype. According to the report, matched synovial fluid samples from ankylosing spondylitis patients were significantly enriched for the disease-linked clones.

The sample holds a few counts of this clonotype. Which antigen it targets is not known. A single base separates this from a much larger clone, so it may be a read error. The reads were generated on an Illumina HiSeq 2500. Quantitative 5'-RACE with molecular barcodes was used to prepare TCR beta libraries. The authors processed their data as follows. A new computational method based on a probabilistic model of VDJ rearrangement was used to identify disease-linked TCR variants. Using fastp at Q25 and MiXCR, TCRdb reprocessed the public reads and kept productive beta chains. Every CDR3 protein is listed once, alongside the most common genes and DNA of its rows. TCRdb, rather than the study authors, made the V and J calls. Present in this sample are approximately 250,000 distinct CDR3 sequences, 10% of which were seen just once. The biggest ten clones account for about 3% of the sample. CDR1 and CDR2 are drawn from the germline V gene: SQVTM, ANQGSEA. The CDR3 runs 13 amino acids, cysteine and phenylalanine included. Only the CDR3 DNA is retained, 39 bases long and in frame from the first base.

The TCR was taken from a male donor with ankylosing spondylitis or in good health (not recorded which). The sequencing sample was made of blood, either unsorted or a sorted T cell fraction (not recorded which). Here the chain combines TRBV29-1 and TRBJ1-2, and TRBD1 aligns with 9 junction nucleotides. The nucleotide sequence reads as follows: TGCAGCGCTTATGACAGGGGGGACTATGGCCACACCTTC. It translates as CSAYDRGDYGHTF.